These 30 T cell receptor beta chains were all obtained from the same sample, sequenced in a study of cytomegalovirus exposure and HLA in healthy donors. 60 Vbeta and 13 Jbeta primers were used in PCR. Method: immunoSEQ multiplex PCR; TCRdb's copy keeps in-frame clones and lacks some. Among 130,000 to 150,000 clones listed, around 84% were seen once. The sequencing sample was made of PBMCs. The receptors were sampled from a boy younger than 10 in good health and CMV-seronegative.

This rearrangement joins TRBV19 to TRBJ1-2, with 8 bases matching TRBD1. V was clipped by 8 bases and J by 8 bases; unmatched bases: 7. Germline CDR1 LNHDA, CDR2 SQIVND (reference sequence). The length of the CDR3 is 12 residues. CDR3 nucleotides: TGTGCCAGTCTAGGACAGGGCGAAGGCTACACCTTC. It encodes CASLGQGEGYTF.

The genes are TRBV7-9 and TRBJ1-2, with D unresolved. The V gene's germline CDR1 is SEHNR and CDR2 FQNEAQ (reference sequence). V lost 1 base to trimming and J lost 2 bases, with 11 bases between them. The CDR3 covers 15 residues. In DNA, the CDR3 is TGTGCCAGCAGCTTAGTGGGAGGACGGAACTATGGCTACACCTTC. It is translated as CASSLVGGRNYGYTF.

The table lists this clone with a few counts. CDR3 loop: CASSQGLAGAGELFF. The DNA for the CDR3 is TGCGCCAGCAGCCAAGGACTAGCGGGAGCCGGGGAGCTGTTTTTT. The chain links TRBV4-3 to TRBJ2-2, with TRBD2 identical over 12 bases. V trimming: 1 base; J trimming: 6 bases; junction bases outside the gene matches: 0. The CDR3 is 15 amino acids. Germline V gene data show CDR1 as LGHNA and CDR2 as YSLEER.

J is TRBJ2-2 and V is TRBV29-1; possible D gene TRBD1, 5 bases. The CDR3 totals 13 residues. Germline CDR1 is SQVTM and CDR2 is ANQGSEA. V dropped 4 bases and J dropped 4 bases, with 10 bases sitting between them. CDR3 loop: CSVGGAGTGELFF. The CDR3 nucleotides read TGCAGCGTTGGGGGCGCCGGCACCGGGGAGCTGTTTTTT.

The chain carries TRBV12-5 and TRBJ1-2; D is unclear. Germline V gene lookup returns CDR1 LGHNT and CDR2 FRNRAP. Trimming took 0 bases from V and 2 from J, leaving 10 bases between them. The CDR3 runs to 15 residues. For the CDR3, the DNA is TGTGCTAGTGGTTTGGTGCCCAGGCGAAACTATGGCTACACCTTC. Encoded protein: CASGLVPRRNYGYTF.

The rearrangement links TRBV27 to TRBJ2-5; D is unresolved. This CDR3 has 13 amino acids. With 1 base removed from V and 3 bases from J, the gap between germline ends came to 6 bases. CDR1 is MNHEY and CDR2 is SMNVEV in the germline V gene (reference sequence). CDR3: CASSLFGEETQYF. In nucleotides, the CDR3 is TGTGCCAGCAGTTTATTTGGAGAAGAGACCCAGTACTTC.

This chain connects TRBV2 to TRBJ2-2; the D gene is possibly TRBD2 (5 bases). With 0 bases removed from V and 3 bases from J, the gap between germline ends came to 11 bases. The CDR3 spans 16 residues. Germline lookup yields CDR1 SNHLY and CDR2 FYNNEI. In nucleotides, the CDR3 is TGTGCCAGCAGTGAAGCGCTCGGGGAATACACCGGGGAGCTGTTTTTT. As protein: CASSEALGEYTGELFF.

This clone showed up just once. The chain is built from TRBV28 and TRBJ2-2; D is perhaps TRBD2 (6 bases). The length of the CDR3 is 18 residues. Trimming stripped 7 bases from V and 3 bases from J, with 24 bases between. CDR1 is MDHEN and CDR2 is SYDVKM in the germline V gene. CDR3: CASITLTGTPSDTGELFF. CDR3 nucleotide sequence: TGTGCCAGCATCACTCTGACCGGGACTCCTTCTGACACCGGGGAGCTGTTTTTT.

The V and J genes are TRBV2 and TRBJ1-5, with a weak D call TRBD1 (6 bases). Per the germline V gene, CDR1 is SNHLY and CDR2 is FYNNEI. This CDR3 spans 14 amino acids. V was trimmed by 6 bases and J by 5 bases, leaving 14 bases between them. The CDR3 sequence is CASRTRGFDQPQHF. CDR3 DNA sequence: TGTGCCAGCAGGACCAGGGGATTTGATCAGCCCCAGCATTTT.

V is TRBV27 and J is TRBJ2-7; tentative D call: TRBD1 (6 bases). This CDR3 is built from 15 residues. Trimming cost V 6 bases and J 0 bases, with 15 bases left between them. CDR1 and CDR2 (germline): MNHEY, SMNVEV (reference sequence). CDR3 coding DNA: TGTGCCAGCAGATATAGGACAGCACTCTCCTACGAGCAGTACTTC. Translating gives CASRYRTALSYEQYF.

The CDR3 spells CASSQGGLTGELFF. The CDR3 DNA follows: TGTGCCAGTAGTCAGGGGGGATTGACCGGGGAGCTGTTTTTT. This chain links TRBV19 with TRBJ2-2; the D gene is possibly TRBD1 (7 bases). Trimming pared 5 bases from V and 5 bases from J, leaving 12 bases between. This CDR3 has 14 amino acids. Germline CDR1 is LNHDA and CDR2 is SQIVND (reference sequence).

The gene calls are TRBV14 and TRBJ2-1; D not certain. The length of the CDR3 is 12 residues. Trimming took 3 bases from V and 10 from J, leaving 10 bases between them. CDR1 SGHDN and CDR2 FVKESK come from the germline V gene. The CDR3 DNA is TGTGCCAGCAGCCACGCTACCTTAGAGCAGTTCTTC. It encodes CASSHATLEQFF.

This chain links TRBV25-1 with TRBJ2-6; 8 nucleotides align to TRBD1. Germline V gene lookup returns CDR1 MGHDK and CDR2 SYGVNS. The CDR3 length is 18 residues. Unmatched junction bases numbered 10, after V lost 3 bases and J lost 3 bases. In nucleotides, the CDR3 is TGTGCCAGCAGTGACTCAACTTCAGACAGGGGTGGGGCCAACGTCCTGACTTTC. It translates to CASSDSTSDRGGANVLTF.

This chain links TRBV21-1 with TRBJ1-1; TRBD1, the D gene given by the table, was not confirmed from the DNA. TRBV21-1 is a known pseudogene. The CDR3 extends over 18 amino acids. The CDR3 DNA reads TGTGCCAGCAGCATGCGGTTCCGACAGGGACCGGTGAACACTGAAGCTTTCTTT. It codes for CASSMRFRQGPVNTEAFF.

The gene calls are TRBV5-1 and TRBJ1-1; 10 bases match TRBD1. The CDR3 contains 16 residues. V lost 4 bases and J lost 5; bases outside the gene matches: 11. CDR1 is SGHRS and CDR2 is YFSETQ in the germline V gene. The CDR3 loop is CASSPRTGGRNTEAFF. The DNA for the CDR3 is TGCGCCAGCAGCCCGAGGACAGGGGGACGAAATACTGAAGCTTTCTTT.

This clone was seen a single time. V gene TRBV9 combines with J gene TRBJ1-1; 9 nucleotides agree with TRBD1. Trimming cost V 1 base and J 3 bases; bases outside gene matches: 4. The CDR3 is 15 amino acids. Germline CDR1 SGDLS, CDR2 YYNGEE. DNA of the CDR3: TGTGCCAGCAGCGTAACCGGGACAGGGTACACTGAAGCTTTCTTT. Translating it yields CASSVTGTGYTEAFF.

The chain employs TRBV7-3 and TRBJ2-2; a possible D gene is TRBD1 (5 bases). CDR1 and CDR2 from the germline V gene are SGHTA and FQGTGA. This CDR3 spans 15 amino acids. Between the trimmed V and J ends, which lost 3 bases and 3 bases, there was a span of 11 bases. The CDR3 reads CASSLDDRYTGELFF. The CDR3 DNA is TGTGCCAGCAGCTTGGACGACAGATACACCGGGGAGCTGTTTTTT.

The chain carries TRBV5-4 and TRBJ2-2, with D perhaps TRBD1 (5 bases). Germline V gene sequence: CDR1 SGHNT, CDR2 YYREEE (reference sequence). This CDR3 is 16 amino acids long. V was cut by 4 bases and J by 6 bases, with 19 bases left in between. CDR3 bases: TGTGCCAGCAGCGACGACAGAGGAACATTTTCCGGGGAGCTGTTTTTT. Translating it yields CASSDDRGTFSGELFF.

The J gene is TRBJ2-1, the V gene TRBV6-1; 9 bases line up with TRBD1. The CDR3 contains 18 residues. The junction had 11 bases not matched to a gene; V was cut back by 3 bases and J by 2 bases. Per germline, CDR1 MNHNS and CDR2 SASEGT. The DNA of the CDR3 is TGTGCCAGCAGTGAGAGGGAAGAGGACAGGGGTCCCTACAATGAGCAGTTCTTC. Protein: CASSEREEDRGPYNEQFF.

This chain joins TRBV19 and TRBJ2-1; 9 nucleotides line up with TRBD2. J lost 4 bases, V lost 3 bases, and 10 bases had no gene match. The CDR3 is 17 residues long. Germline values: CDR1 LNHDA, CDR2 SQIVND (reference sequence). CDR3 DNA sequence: TGTGCCAGTAGTATGCATGAACCTAGCGGGGCTTACAATGAGCAGTTCTTC. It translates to CASSMHEPSGAYNEQFF. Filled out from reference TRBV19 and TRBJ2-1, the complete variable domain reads DGGITQSPKYLFRKEGQNVTLSCEQNLNHDAMYWYRQDPGQGLRLIYYSQIVNDFQKGDIAEGYSVSREKKESFPLTVTSAQKNPTAFYLCASSMHEPSGAYNEQFFGPGTRLTVL.

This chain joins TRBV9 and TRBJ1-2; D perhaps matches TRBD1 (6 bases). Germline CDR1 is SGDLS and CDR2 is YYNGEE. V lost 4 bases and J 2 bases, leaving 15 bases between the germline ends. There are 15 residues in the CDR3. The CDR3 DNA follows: TGTGCCAGCAGCCCCGGACAGAAACTGAACTATGGCTACACCTTC. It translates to CASSPGQKLNYGYTF.

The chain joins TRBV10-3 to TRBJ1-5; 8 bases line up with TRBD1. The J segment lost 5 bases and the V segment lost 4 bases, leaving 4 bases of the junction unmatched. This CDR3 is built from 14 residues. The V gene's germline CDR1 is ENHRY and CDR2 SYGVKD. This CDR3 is CAISGGQEYQPQHF. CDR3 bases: TGTGCCATCAGTGGGGGACAGGAGTATCAGCCCCAGCATTTT.

The DNA for the CDR3 is TGTGCCAGCAGTTGGAATAGGGGGGGCGAGACCCAGTACTTC. Protein sequence: CASSWNRGGETQYF. This sequence joins TRBV27 and TRBJ2-5; tentative D call: TRBD2 (7 bases). This CDR3 contains 14 residues. V lost 4 bases to trimming and J lost 5 bases, with 14 bases between them. CDR1 is MNHEY and CDR2 is SMNVEV in the germline V gene (reference sequence).

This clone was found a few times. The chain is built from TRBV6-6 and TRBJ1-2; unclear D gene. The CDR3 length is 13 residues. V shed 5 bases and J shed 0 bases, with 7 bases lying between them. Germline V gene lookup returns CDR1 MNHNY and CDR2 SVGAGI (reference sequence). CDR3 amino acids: CASSGTANYGYTF. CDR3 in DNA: TGTGCCAGCAGTGGCACAGCTAACTATGGCTACACCTTC.

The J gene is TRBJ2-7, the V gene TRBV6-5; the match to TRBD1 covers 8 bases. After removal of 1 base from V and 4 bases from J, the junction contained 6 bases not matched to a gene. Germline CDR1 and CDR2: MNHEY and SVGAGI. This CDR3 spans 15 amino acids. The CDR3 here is CASSYFGQGVYEQYF. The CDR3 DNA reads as TGTGCCAGCAGTTACTTCGGACAGGGTGTTTACGAGCAGTACTTC.

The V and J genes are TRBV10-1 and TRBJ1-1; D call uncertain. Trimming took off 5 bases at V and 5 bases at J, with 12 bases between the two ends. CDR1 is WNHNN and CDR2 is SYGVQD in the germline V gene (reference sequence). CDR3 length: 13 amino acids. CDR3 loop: CASSFSGKTEAFF. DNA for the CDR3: TGCGCCAGCAGTTTTTCCGGGAAGACTGAAGCTTTCTTT.

The CDR3: CASTRGTGELFF. The DNA for the CDR3 is TGTGCCAGCACCCGGGGGACCGGGGAGCTGTTTTTT. The chain couples TRBV25-1 to TRBJ2-2; tentative D call: TRBD2 (6 bases). From germline, CDR1 is MGHDK and CDR2 SYGVNS. V lost 7 bases to trimming and J lost 5 bases, with 8 bases between them. The CDR3 runs 12 residues.

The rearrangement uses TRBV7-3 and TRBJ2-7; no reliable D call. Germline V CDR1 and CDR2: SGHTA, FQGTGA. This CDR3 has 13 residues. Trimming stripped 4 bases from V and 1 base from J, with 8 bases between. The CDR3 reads CASSSTPSYEQYF. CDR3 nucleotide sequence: TGTGCCAGCAGCTCAACCCCGTCCTACGAGCAGTACTTC.

Written as DNA, the CDR3 is TGTGCCATCAGCGATGGACAGGGGCACGGCTACACCTTC. Translation gives CAISDGQGHGYTF. This chain uses TRBV10-3 with TRBJ1-2; 9 nucleotides match TRBD1. This CDR3 is built from 13 residues. Germline CDR1 and CDR2: ENHRY and SYGVKD. J lost 8 bases, V lost 6 bases, and 7 bases had no gene match.

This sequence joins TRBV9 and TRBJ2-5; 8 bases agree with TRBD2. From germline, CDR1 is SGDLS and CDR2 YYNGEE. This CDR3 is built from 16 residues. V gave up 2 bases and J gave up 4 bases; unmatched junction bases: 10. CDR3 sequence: CASSVRGSGGGETQYF. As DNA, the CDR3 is TGTGCCAGCAGCGTCAGGGGCAGCGGGGGCGGAGAGACCCAGTACTTC.